Listed here are 16 T cell receptor beta chains from one sample, sequenced in a study of T cell clonotyping in hematopoietic cell transplantation. Assay: immunoSEQ multiplex PCR; the TCRdb copy retains only in-frame clones and omits some. The repertoire holds about 16,000 clones, with about 90% as singletons. Sequenced material: peripheral blood mononuclear cells. Every receptor here comes from a man aged 45-60 years in good health. Some clones in this sample may be carry-over from other donors' samples.

This clone showed up just a few times. The chain combines TRBV29-1 with TRBJ1-1; weak D call: TRBD1 (6 bases). The germline gives CDR1 SQVTM, CDR2 ANQGSEA. Trimming pared 6 bases from V and 8 bases from J, leaving 10 bases between. There are 10 residues in the CDR3. The CDR3 nucleotides are TGCAGCGTCAGGGGACCCGAAGCTTTCTTT. Translating it yields CSVRGPEAFF.

J is TRBJ1-5 and V is TRBV5-1; no definite D call. Trimming cost V 9 bases and J 5 bases, with 9 bases left between them. CDR3 length: 11 residues. Germline V lookup: CDR1 SGHRS, CDR2 YFSETQ. The CDR3 DNA is TGCGCCACTACCTTGTATCAGCCCCAGCATTTT. The encoded protein is CATTLYQPQHF.

J is TRBJ1-2 and V is TRBV29-1; TRBD1 matches at 8 bases. V was pared by 5 bases and J by 3 bases, with 5 bases of the junction left unmatched. The CDR3 length is 13 residues. CDR1 and CDR2 (germline): SQVTM, ANQGSEA. The CDR3 here is CSVPGQGYYGYTF. The CDR3 DNA reads as TGCAGCGTTCCCGGACAGGGTTACTATGGCTACACCTTC.

The rearrangement joins TRBV6-6 to TRBJ2-3; 12 bases map to TRBD2. V gave up 6 bases and J gave up 6 bases; unmatched junction bases: 7. The CDR3 spans 15 residues. The germline V gene has CDR1 MNHNY and CDR2 SVGAGI (reference sequence). The CDR3 sequence: CASSNGLAGMDTQYF. The CDR3 DNA reads as TGTGCCAGCAGCAACGGACTAGCGGGGATGGATACGCAGTATTTT.

The V call is TRBV19, the J call TRBJ1-5; TRBD1 agrees at 8 bases. The CDR3 runs 16 residues. CDR1 LNHDA and CDR2 SQIVND come from the germline V gene (reference sequence). J lost 6 bases, V lost 5 bases, and 12 bases had no gene match. CDR3 in amino acids: CASSPGTGRLSQPQHF. The CDR3 nucleotides are TGTGCCAGTAGTCCCGGGACAGGTCGGTTGAGTCAGCCCCAGCATTTT.

The CDR3 loop is CASSHQPQTSTDTQYF. The CDR3 nucleotides read TGTGCCAGCAGCCACCAGCCACAAACTAGCACAGATACGCAGTATTTT. The chain combines TRBV7-9 with TRBJ2-3; D gene ambiguous. V lost 5 bases and J 0 bases, leaving 15 bases between the germline ends. The CDR3 consists of 16 residues. Germline V gene sequence: CDR1 SEHNR, CDR2 FQNEAQ (reference sequence).

This chain uses TRBV6-6 with TRBJ1-3; D is unresolved. CDR1 MNHNY and CDR2 SVGAGI come from the germline V gene (reference sequence). This CDR3 comprises 12 residues. The V end was cut by 4 bases, the J end by 4 bases, with 5 bases between. CDR3 DNA sequence: TGTGCCAGCAGTTTGAAGGGAAACACCATATATTTT. Encoded protein: CASSLKGNTIYF.

CDR3 coding DNA: TGTGCCAGCAGTGAAGGTGAGGGGACCTATGGCTACACCTTC. Translated, it gives CASSEGEGTYGYTF. This chain connects TRBV2 to TRBJ1-2, with D tentatively TRBD1 (5 bases). This CDR3 has 14 residues. Germline V gene sequence: CDR1 SNHLY, CDR2 FYNNEI. V dropped 1 base and J dropped 4 bases, with 10 bases sitting between them. Supplemented by reference TRBV2 and TRBJ1-2, the full variable domain reads EPEVTQTPSHQVTQMGQEVILRCVPISNHLYFYWYRQILGQKVEFLVSFYNNEISEKSEIFDDQFSVERPDGSNFTLKIRSTKLEDSAMYFCASSEGEGTYGYTFGSGTRLTVV.

The rearrangement joins TRBV6-5 to TRBJ2-7, with 9 bases fitting TRBD1. This CDR3 comprises 15 residues. Germline V lookup: CDR1 MNHEY, CDR2 SVGAGI. J was trimmed by 2 bases and V by 7 bases; bases with no gene match: 9. The CDR3 coding sequence is TGTGCCAGCAACAGACAGGGGGGAAAGACCTACGAGCAGTACTTC. Its protein is CASNRQGGKTYEQYF.

The rearrangement links TRBV2 to TRBJ1-6, with 10 bases matching TRBD1. The CDR3 is 14 residues long. Germline V gene lookup returns CDR1 SNHLY and CDR2 FYNNEI. After removal of 6 bases from V and 7 bases from J, the junction contained 3 bases not matched to a gene. The CDR3: CASRPDRGNSPLHF. CDR3 coding DNA: TGTGCCAGCAGACCGGACAGGGGGAATTCACCCCTCCACTTT.

V usage is TRBV6-5 and J usage is TRBJ2-3, with 8 bases lining up with TRBD2. Trimming took 6 bases from V and 6 from J; bases not matched to a gene: 5. Looked up from germline, CDR1 is MNHEY and CDR2 is SVGAGI. The CDR3 is 13 residues long. The CDR3 spells CASSWTSSDTQYF. For the CDR3, the DNA is TGTGCCAGCAGCTGGACTAGCAGCGATACGCAGTATTTT.

V gene TRBV7-8 combines with J gene TRBJ1-6; 8 positions agree with TRBD1. V lost 8 bases to trimming and J lost 7 bases; unmatched junction nucleotides: 7. CDR3 length: 14 residues. Per the germline V gene, CDR1 is SGHVS and CDR2 is FQNEAQ. The CDR3 loop reads CASSSGTGNSPLHF. CDR3 sequence (DNA): TGTGCCAGCTCCTCAGGGACAGGCAATTCACCCCTCCACTTT.

The genes are TRBV11-1 and TRBJ1-2; TRBD1 agrees at 9 bases. This CDR3 spans 14 amino acids. V was pared by 4 bases and J by 2 bases, with 2 bases of the junction left unmatched. Germline CDR1 SGHAT, CDR2 FQDESV (reference sequence). CDR3 amino acids: CASSSGQGNYGYTF. CDR3 in DNA: TGTGCCAGCAGCTCGGGACAGGGAAACTATGGCTACACCTTC. Complete variable domain (other parts from reference TRBV11-1 and TRBJ1-2): EAEVAQSPRYKITEKSQAVAFWCDPISGHATLYWYRQILGQGPELLVQFQDESVVDDSQLPKDRFSAERLKGVDSTLKIQPAELGDSAMYLCASSSGQGNYGYTFGSGTRLTVV.

The J gene is TRBJ1-1, the V gene TRBV7-3, with no clear D. The germline gives CDR1 SGHTA, CDR2 FQGTGA. V dropped 2 bases and J dropped 4 bases, with 8 bases sitting between them. The CDR3 covers 13 residues. The CDR3 loop reads CASSLSSSTEAFF. In DNA, the CDR3 is TGTGCCAGCAGCTTATCGTCGAGCACTGAAGCTTTCTTT.

This chain uses TRBV29-1 with TRBJ2-7, with D possibly being TRBD2 (6 bases). The V end lost 3 bases, the J end lost 2 bases, and 11 bases lay between the germline ends. The CDR3 has 13 residues. From germline, CDR1 is SQVTM and CDR2 ANQGSEA. The CDR3 bases are TGCAGCGTTGAGGTGACGGGAGCCTACGAGCAGTACTTC. It specifies CSVEVTGAYEQYF.

The chain combines TRBV30 with TRBJ1-2, with a possible D match to TRBD1 (6 bases). Germline lookup yields CDR1 GTSNPN and CDR2 SVGIG (reference sequence). CDR3 size: 12 residues. V lost 5 bases to trimming and J lost 2 bases, with 9 bases between them. The CDR3 sequence: CAWDTGNYGYTF. CDR3 DNA: TGTGCCTGGGACACAGGGAACTATGGCTACACCTTC.